This T cell receptor (beta chain) was sequenced in a study of T cell clonotyping in hematopoietic cell transplantation. Data came from immunoSEQ multiplex PCR; TCRdb stores just in-frame clones and leaves some out. The sample has 35,000 to 45,000 clones, roughly 92% seen once. With 6 bases clipped from V and 5 bases from J, the junction kept 10 bases outside the gene matches. The CDR3 is 15 amino acids. Germline V gene lookup returns CDR1 LGHNA and CDR2 YSLEER. This sequence originates from a woman in her forties or fifties in good health. Some clones in this sample may be carry-over from other donors' samples. Sequenced material: peripheral blood mononuclear cells. The chain uses TRBV4-3 and TRBJ2-5; 9 bases align to TRBD2. The CDR3 spells CASSSGTSILETQYF. In DNA, the CDR3 is TGCGCCAGCAGTTCCGGGACTAGCATCTTGGAGACCCAGTACTTC.